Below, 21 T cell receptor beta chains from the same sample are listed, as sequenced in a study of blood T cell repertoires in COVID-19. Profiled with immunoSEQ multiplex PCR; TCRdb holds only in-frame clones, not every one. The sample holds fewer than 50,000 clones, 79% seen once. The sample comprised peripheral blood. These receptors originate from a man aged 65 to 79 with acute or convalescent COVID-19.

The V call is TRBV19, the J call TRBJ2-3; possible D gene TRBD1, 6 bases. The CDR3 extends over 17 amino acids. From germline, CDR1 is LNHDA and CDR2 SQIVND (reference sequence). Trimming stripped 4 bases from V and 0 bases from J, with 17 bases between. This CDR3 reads CASSKVHRVVSTDTQYF. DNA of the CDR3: TGTGCCAGTAGTAAAGTTCACAGGGTGGTCAGCACAGATACGCAGTATTTT.

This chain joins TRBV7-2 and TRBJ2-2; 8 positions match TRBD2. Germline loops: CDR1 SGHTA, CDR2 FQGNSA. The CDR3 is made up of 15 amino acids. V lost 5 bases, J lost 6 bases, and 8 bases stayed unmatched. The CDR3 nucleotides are TGTGCCAGCAGCCCTTATAGCGGGATCGCCGGGGAGCTGTTTTTT. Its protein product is CASSPYSGIAGELFF.

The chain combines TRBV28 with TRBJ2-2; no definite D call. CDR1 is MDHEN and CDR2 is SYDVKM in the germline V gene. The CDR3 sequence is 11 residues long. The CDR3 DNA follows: TGTGTGGTCCAACGCGCCGGGGAGCTGTTTTTT. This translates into CVVQRAGELFF.

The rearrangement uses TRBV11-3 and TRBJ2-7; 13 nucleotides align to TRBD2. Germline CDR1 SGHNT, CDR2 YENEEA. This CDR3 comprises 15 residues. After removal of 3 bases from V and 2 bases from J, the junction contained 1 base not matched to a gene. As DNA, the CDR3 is TGTGCCAGCAGCTTTGGGACTAGCGGGACCTACGAGCAGTACTTC. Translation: CASSFGTSGTYEQYF.

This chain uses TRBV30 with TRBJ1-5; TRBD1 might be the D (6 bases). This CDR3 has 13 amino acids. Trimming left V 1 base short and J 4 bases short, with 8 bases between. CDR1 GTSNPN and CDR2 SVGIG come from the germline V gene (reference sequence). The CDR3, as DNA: TGTGCCTGGAGTGGGACAGATAATCAGCCCCAGCATTTT. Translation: CAWSGTDNQPQHF.

The CDR3 here is CASSQDRGTGLDTQYF. The CDR3 region has the DNA TGTGCCAGCAGCCAGGATAGGGGGACAGGATTAGATACGCAGTATTTT. The V gene is TRBV5-4, the J gene TRBJ2-3; 8 nucleotides align to TRBD1. V was clipped by 4 bases and J by 5 bases; unmatched bases: 12. This CDR3 spans 16 amino acids. CDR1 is SGHNT and CDR2 is YYREEE in the germline V gene (reference sequence).

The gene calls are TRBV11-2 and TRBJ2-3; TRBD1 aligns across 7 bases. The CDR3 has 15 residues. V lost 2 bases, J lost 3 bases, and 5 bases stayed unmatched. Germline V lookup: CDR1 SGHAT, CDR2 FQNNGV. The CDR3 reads CASSLYRGQTDTQYF. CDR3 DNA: TGTGCCAGCAGCTTATATAGGGGGCAAACAGATACGCAGTATTTT.

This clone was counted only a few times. CDR3 amino acids: CASSPPGQGFDEQYF. CDR3 DNA sequence: TGTGCCAGCAGCCCACCTGGACAGGGGTTCGACGAGCAGTACTTC. This chain joins TRBV7-6 and TRBJ2-7, with 9 positions matching TRBD1. The length of the CDR3 is 15 residues. V dropped 5 bases and J dropped 5; count of bases not matched to a gene: 10. Germline lookup yields CDR1 SGHVS and CDR2 FNYEAQ. Full variable domain (rest looked up from reference TRBV7-6 and TRBJ2-7): GAGVSQSPRYKVTKRGQDVALRCDPISGHVSLYWYRQALGQGPEFLTYFNYEAQQDKSGLPNDRFSAERPEGSISTLTIQRTEQRDSAMYRCASSPPGQGFDEQYFGPGTRLTVT.

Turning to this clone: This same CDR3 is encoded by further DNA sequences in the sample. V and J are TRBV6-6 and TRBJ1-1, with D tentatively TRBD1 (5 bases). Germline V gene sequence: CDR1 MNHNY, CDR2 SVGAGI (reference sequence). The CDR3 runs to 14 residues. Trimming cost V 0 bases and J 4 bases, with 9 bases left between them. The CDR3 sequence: CASSYSGGGTEAFF. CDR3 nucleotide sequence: TGTGCCAGCAGTTACTCGGGGGGTGGCACTGAAGCTTTCTTT.

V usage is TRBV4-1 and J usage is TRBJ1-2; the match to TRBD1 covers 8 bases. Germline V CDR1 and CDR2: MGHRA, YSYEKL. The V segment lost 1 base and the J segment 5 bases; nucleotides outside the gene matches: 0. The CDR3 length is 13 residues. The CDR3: CASSQGQGYGYTF. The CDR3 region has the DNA TGCGCCAGCAGCCAAGGACAGGGGTATGGCTACACCTTC.

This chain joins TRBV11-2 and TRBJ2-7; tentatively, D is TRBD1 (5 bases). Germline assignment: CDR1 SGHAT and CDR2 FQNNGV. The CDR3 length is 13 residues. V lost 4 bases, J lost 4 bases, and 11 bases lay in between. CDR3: CASSSIQGYEQYF. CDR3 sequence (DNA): TGTGCCAGCAGCTCAATTCAGGGTTACGAGCAGTACTTC.

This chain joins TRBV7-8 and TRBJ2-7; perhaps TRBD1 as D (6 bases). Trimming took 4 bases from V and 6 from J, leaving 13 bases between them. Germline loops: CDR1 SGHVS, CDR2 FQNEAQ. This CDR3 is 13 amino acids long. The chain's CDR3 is CASSSRGQAEQYF. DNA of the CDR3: TGTGCCAGCAGCTCCCGGGGACAAGCCGAGCAGTACTTC.

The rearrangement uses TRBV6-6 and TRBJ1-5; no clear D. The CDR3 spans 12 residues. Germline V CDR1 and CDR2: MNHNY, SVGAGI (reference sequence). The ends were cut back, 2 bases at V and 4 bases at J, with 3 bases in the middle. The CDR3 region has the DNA TGTGCCAGCAGTTACCTAAATCAGCCCCAGCATTTT. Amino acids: CASSYLNQPQHF.

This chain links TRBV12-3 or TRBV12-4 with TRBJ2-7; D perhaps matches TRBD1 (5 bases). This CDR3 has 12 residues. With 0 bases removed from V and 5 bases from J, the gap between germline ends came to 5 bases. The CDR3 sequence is CASSLAGDEQYF. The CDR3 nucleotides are TGTGCCAGCAGTTTAGCAGGGGACGAGCAGTACTTC.

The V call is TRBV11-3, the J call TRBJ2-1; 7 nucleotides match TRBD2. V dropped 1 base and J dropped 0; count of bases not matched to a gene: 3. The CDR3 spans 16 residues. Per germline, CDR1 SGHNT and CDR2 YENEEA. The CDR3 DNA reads TGTGCCAGCAGCTTAGGTGCTAGCGGCTCCTACAATGAGCAGTTCTTC. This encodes CASSLGASGSYNEQFF. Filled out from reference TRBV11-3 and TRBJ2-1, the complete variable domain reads EAGVVQSPRYKIIEKKQPVAFWCNPISGHNTLYWYLQNLGQGPELLIRYENEEAVDDSQLPKDRFSAERLKGVDSTLKIQPAELGDSAVYLCASSLGASGSYNEQFFGPGTRLTVL.

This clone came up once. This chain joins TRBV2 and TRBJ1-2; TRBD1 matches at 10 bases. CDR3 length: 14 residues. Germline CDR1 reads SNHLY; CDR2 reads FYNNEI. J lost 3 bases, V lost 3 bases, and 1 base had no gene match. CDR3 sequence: CASSEGQGYYGYTF. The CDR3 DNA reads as TGTGCCAGCAGTGAGGGACAGGGGTACTATGGCTACACCTTC.

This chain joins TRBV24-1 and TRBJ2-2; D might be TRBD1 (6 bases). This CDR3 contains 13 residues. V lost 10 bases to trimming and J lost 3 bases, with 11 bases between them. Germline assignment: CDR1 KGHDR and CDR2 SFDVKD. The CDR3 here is CATAGADTGELFF. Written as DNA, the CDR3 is TGTGCCACGGCAGGGGCGGACACCGGGGAGCTGTTTTTT.

Here the CDR3 reads CASSLLYRTEAFF. The CDR3 bases are TGTGCCAGCAGTTTACTATACAGGACTGAAGCTTTCTTT. The chain combines TRBV27 with TRBJ1-1, with a tentative D call TRBD1 (5 bases). The ends were cut back, 2 bases at V and 5 bases at J, with 9 bases in the middle. Germline CDR1 is MNHEY and CDR2 is SMNVEV (reference sequence). This CDR3 comprises 13 residues.

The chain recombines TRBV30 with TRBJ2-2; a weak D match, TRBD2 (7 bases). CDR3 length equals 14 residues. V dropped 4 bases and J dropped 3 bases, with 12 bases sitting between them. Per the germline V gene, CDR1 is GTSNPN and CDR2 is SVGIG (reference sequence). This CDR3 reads CAWNGGQDTGELFF. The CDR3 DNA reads TGTGCCTGGAACGGGGGGCAGGACACCGGGGAGCTGTTTTTT.

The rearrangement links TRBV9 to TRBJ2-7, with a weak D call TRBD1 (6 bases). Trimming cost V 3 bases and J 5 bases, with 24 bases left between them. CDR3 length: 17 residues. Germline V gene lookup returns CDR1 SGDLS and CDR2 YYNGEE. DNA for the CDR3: TGTGCCAGCAGCGCGGAATTACCAGGGGCCGGGGTTCACGAGCAGTACTTC. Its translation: CASSAELPGAGVHEQYF.

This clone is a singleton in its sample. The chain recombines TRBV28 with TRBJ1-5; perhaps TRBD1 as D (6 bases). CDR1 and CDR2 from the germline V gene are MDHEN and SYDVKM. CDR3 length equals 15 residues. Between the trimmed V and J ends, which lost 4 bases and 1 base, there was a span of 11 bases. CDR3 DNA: TGTGCCAGCAGTTATTTGGGGGCGAGCAATCAGCCCCAGCATTTT. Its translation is CASSYLGASNQPQHF. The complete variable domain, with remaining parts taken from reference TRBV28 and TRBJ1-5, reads DVKVTQSSRYLVKRTGEKVFLECVQDMDHENMFWYRQDPGLGLRLIYFSYDVKMKEKGDIPEGYSVSREKKERFSLILESASTNQTSMYLCASSYLGASNQPQHFGDGTRLSIL.